The subject of this entry is one T cell receptor (beta chain). The data originate from a study of blood T cell repertoires in COVID-19. Looking at the study overall: PBMCs, B-cell-depleted T cells, or T cells provided the cDNA or gDNA that made up the material.

Germline assignment: CDR1 SGHAT and CDR2 FQDESV (reference sequence). The germline V and J ends were trimmed by 1 base and 4 bases, with 7 bases remaining between them. The CDR3 covers 13 residues. Measured with immunoSEQ multiplex PCR; TCRdb has only the in-frame clones, and not every one. The table lists 150,000 to 170,000 clones, 76% of them singletons. The chain joins TRBV11-1 to TRBJ1-2; D unresolved. The TCR originated in a woman over 75 with acute or convalescent COVID-19. The sample taken for sequencing was peripheral blood. Here the CDR3 reads CASSLDTFYGYTF. The DNA for the CDR3 is TGTGCCAGCAGCTTAGACACCTTCTATGGCTACACCTTC.